This section outlines one TCR beta chain sequence together with its context. The antigen is unknown. The CDR3 length is 17 residues. Germline CDR1 reads SEHNR; CDR2 reads FQNEAQ (reference sequence). Trimming at V came to 5 bases and at J to 7 bases, leaving 10 bases not matched to a gene. These data originate in a study of radiotherapy plus CTLA-4 blockade in lung cancer. Points from the study as a whole: Blood TCR clones of tumor origin expanded after radiotherapy plus ipilimumab.

Assay used: immunoSEQ multiplex PCR; TCRdb lists only in-frame clones, some missing. This table holds roughly 50,000 clones, 75% to 90% found once. V usage is TRBV7-9 and J usage is TRBJ2-1; 14 nucleotides agree with TRBD2. Sample: peripheral blood, taken from a patient treated with radiotherapy plus ipilimumab. This TCR was sampled from a human donor with non-small cell lung cancer that progressed on radiotherapy plus ipilimumab. Some clones in this sample may be carry-over from other donors' samples. CDR3 protein: CASSQGAGTSGRNEQFF. The CDR3 coding sequence is TGTGCCAGCAGCCAAGGGGCCGGGACTAGCGGGAGAAATGAGCAGTTCTTC.